This TCR beta chain came from a study of T cells in Graves' hyperthyroidism and ophthalmopathy. Diagnosis rested on symptoms, serum thyroxine and TRAb, thyroid ultrasound, and orbital computed tomography. PBMCs were derived from about 9.1 ml fresh peripheral blood. The CDR3 is 14 residues long. Germline CDR1 MNHNS, CDR2 SASEGT. Trimming cost V 1 base and J 7 bases, with 10 bases left between them. Amplification of TCR beta CDR3 regions used RNA as the template. TCR CDR3 underwent first-round RT-PCR with the HTBI primer set. TCRdb analysed the multiplex PCR reads with MiXCR anew, one entry per CDR3 protein. The sample lists approximately 570,000 distinct CDR3 sequences; 15% to 20% were seen once.

Material for sequencing was blood. This clonotype was obtained from a middle-aged man with Graves' ophthalmopathy. The V and J genes are TRBV6-1 and TRBJ2-2; no reliable D call. The CDR3 nucleotides are TGTGCCAGCAGTGAAGGGTGGGGTAGCGGGGAGCTGTTTTTT. Protein: CASSEGWGSGELFF.